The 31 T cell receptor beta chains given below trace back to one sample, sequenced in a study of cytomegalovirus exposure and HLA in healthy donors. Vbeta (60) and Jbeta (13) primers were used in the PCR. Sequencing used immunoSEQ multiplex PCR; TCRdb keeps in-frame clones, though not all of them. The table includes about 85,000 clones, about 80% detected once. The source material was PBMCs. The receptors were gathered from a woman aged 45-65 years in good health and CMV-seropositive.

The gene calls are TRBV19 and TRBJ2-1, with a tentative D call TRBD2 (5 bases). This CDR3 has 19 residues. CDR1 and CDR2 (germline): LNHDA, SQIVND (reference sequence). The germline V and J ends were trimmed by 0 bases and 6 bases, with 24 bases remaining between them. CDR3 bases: TGTGCCAGTAGTATAGATCTCCACTCGGAGGATGGTGCCGTCAATGAGCAGTTCTTC. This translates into CASSIDLHSEDGAVNEQFF.

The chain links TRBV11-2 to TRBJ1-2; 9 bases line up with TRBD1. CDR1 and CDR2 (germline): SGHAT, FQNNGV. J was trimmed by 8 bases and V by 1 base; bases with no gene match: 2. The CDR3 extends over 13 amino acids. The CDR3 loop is CASSLGGQGGYTF. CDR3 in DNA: TGTGCCAGCAGCTTAGGGGGACAGGGAGGCTACACCTTC. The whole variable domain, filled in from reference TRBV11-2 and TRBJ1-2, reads EAGVAQSPRYKIIEKRQSVAFWCNPISGHATLYWYQQILGQGPKLLIQFQNNGVVDDSQLPKDRFSAERLKGVDSTLKIQPAKLEDSAVYLCASSLGGQGGYTFGSGTRLTVV.

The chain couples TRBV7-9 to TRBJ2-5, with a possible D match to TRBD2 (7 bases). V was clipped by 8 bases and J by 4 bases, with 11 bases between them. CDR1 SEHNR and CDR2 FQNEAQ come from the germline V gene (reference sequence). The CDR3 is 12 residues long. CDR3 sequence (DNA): TGTGCCAGCGGGGGGGCCGTAGAGACCCAGTACTTC. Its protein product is CASGGAVETQYF.

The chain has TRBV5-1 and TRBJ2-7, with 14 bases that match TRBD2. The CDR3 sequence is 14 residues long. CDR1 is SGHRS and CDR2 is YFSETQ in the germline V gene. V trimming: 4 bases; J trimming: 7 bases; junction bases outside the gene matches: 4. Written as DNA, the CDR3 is TGCGCCAGCAGCACGGGACTAGCGGGGGTGGAGCAGTACTTC. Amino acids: CASSTGLAGVEQYF.

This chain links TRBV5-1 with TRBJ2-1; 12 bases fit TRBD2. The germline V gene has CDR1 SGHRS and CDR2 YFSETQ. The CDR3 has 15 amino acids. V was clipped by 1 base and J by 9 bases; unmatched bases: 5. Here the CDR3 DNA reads TGCGCCAGCAGCTTGTGGACTAGCGGGACAGTTGAGCAGTTCTTC. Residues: CASSLWTSGTVEQFF. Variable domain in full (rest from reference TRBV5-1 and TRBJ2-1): KAGVTQTPRYLIKTRGQQVTLSCSPISGHRSVSWYQQTPGQGLQFLFEYFSETQRNKGNFPGRFSGRQFSNSRSEMNVSTLELGDSALYLCASSLWTSGTVEQFFGPGTRLTVL.

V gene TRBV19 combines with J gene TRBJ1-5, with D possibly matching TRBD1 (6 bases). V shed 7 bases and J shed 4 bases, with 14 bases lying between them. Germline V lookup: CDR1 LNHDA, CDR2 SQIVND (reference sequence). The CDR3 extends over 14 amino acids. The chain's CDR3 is CASNLEGGNQPQHF. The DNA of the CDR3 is TGTGCCAGTAATCTAGAAGGGGGTAATCAGCCCCAGCATTTT.

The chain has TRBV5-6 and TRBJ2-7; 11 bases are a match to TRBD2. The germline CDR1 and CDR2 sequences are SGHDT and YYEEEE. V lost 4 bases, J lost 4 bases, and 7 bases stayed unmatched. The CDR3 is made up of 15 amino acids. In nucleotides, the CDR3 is TGTGCCAGCAGCCCAACTAGCGGGAGTGTATACGAGCAGTACGTC. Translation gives CASSPTSGSVYEQYV.

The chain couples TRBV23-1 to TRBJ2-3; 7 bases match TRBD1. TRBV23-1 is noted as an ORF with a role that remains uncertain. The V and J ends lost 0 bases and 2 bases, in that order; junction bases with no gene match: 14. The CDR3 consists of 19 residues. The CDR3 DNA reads TGCGCCAGCAGTCAATCGGCCCCTCACAGGGGATGGGACACAGATACGCAGTATTTT. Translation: CASSQSAPHRGWDTDTQYF.

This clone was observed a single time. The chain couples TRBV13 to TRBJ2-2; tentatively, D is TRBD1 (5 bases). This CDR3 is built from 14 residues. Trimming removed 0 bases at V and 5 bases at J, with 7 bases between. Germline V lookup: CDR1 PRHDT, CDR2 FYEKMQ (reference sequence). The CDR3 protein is CASSLGGPTGELFF. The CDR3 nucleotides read TGTGCCAGCAGCTTAGGGGGGCCTACCGGGGAGCTGTTTTTT.

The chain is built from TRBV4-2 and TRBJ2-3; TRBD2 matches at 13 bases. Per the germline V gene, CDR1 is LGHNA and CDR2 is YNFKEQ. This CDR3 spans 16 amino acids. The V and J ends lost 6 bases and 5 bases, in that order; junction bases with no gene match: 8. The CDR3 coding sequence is TGTGCCAGCAGGGGGGGACTAGCGGGGACCGGAGATACGCAGTATTTT. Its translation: CASRGGLAGTGDTQYF.

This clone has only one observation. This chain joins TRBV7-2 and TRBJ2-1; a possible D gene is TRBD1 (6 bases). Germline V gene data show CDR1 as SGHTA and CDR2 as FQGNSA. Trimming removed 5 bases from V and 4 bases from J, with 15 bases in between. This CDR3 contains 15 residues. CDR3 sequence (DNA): TGTGCCAGCAGCCCTACAGGGTTGAAGTACAATGAGCAGTTCTTC. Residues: CASSPTGLKYNEQFF.

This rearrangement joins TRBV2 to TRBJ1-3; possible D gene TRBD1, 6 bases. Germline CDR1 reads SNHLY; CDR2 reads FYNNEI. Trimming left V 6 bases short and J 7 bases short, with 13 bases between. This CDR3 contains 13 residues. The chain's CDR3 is CASRADSENTIYF. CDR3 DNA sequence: TGTGCCAGCAGAGCGGACAGTGAGAACACCATATATTTT.

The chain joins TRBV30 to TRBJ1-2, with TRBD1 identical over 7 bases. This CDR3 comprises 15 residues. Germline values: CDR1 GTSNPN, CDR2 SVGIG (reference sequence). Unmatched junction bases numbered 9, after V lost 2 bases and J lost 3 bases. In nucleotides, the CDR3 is TGTGCCTGGAGTCCACCGGGACAGAGATACTATGGCTACACCTTC. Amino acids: CAWSPPGQRYYGYTF.

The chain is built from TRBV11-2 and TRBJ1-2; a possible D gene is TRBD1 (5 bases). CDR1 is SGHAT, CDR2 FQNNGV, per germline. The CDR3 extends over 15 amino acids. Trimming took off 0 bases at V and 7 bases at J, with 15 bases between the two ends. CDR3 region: CASSLERTGSSGYTF. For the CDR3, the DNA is TGTGCCAGCAGCTTAGAACGTACAGGTTCCAGTGGCTACACCTTC.

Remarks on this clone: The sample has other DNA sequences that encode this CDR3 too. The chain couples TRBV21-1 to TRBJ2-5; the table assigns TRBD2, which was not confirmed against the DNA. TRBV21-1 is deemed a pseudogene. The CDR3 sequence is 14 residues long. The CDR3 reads CASLKARRIATQYF. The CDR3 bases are TGTGCAAGCTTAAAGGCCCGGAGGATAGCGACCCAGTACTTC.

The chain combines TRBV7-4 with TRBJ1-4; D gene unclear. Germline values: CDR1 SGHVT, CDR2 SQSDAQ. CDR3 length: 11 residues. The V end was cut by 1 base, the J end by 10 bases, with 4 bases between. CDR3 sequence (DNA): TGTGCCAGCAGCTTAGTTCGAAAACTGTTTTTT. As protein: CASSLVRKLFF.

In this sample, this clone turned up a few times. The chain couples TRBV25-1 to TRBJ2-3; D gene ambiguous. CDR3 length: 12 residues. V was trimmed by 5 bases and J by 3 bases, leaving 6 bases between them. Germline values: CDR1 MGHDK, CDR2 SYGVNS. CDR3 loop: CASSYGTDTQYF. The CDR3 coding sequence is TGTGCCAGCAGTTACGGTACAGATACGCAGTATTTT.

The CDR3 coding sequence is TGTGCCAGCAGCCCCGACAGGGCGAACACCGGGGAGCTGTTTTTT. As protein: CASSPDRANTGELFF. This chain connects TRBV5-6 to TRBJ2-2; 7 nucleotides line up with TRBD1. CDR3 length equals 15 residues. Germline values: CDR1 SGHDT, CDR2 YYEEEE. V shed 4 bases and J 0 bases; nucleotides not matched to a gene: 3.

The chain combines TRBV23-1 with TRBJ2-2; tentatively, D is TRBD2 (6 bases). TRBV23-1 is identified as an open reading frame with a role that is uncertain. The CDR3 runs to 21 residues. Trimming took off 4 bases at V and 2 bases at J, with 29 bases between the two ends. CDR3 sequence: CASSLPEPGIGGALNTGELFF. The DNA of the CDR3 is TGCGCCAGCAGTCTACCAGAGCCAGGGATCGGAGGGGCCCTAAACACCGGGGAGCTGTTTTTT.

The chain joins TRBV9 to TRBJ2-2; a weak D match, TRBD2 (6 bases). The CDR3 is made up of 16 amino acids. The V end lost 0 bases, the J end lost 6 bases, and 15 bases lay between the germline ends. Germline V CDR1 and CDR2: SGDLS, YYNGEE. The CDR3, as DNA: TGTGCCAGCAGCGTAGAGGAGGGGTGGATACCCGGGGAGCTGTTTTTT. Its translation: CASSVEEGWIPGELFF.

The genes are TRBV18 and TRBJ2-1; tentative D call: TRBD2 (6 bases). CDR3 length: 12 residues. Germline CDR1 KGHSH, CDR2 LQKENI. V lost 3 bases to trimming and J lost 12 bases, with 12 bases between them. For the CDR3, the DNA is TGTGCCAGCTCACCGGCGGGGAAGGTGCAGTTCTTC. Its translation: CASSPAGKVQFF.

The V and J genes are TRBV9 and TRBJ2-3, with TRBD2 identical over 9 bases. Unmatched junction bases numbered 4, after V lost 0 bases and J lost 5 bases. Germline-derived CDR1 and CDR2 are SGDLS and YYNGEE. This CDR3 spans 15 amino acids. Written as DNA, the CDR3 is TGTGCCAGCAGCGTAGGGGGACTAGCTTTAGATACGCAGTATTTT. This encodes CASSVGGLALDTQYF.

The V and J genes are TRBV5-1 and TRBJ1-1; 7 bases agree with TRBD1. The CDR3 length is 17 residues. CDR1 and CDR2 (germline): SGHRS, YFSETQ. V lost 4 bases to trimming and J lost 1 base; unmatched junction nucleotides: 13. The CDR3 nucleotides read TGCGCCAGCAGCATCGGGACAGAAGGCGAGTCGAACACTGAAGCTTTCTTT. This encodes CASSIGTEGESNTEAFF. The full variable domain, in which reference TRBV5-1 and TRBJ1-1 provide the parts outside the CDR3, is KAGVTQTPRYLIKTRGQQVTLSCSPISGHRSVSWYQQTPGQGLQFLFEYFSETQRNKGNFPGRFSGRQFSNSRSEMNVSTLELGDSALYLCASSIGTEGESNTEAFFGQGTRLTVV.

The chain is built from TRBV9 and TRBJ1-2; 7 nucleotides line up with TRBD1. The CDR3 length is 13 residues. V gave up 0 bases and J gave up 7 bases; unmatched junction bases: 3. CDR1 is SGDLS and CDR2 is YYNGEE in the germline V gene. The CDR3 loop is CASSVEGARGYTF. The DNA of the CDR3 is TGTGCCAGCAGCGTAGAGGGGGCGCGTGGCTACACCTTC.

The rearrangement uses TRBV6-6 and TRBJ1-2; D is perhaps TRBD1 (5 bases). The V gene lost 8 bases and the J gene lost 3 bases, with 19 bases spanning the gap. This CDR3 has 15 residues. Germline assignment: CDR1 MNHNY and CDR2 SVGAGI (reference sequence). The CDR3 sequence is CASGRDGRAYYGYTF. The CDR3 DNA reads TGTGCCAGCGGGAGGGACGGGCGTGCGTACTATGGCTACACCTTC.

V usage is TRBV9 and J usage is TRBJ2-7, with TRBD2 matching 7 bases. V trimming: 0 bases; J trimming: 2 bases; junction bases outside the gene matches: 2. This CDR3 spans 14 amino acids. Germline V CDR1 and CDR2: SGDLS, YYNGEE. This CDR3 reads CASSVGGGPYEQYF. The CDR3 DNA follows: TGTGCCAGCAGCGTAGGGGGGGGTCCCTACGAGCAGTACTTC. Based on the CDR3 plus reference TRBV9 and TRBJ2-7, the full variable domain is DSGVTQTPKHLITATGQRVTLRCSPRSGDLSVYWYQQSLDQGLQFLIQYYNGEERAKGNILERFSAQQFPDLHSELNLSSLELGDSALYFCASSVGGGPYEQYFGPGTRLTVT.

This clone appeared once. CDR3 protein: CASSLGAGGRTGELFF. DNA of the CDR3: TGTGCCAGCAGCTTGGGAGCGGGAGGGAGGACCGGGGAGCTGTTTTTT. The chain is built from TRBV11-2 and TRBJ2-2, with 10 bases that match TRBD2. The CDR3 extends over 16 amino acids. In germline, CDR1 is SGHAT, CDR2 FQNNGV. The V segment lost 3 bases and the J segment 5 bases; nucleotides outside the gene matches: 6.

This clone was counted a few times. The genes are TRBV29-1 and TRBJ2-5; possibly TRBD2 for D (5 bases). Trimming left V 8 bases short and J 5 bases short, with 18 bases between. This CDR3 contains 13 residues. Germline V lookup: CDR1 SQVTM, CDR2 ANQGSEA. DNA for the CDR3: TGCAGCTCCAGACAACCCCCGGGGGAGACCCAGTACTTC. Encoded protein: CSSRQPPGETQYF.

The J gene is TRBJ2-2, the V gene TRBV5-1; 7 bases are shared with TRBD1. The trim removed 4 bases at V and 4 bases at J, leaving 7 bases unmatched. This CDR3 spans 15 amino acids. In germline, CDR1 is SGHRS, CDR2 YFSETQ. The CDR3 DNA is TGCGCCAGCAGCCCGGGACAGCGGTCCACCGGGGAGCTGTTTTTT. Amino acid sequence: CASSPGQRSTGELFF.

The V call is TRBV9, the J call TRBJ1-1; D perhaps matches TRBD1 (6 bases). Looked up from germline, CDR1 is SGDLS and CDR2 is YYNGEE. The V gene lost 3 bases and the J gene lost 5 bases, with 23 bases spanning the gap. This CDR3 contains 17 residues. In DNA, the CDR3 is TGTGCCAGCAGCGCACCTTTGGGGGGGGGCGCGGAGACTGAAGCTTTCTTT. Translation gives CASSAPLGGGAETEAFF. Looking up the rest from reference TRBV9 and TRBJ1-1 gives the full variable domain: DSGVTQTPKHLITATGQRVTLRCSPRSGDLSVYWYQQSLDQGLQFLIQYYNGEERAKGNILERFSAQQFPDLHSELNLSSLELGDSALYFCASSAPLGGGAETEAFFGQGTRLTVV.

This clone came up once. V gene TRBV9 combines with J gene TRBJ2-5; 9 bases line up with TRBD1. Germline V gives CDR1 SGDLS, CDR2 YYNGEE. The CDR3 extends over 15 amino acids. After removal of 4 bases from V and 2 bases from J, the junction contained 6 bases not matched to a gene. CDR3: CASSLGDRAQETQYF. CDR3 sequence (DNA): TGTGCCAGCAGCCTTGGGGACAGGGCTCAAGAGACCCAGTACTTC.